This T cell receptor (beta chain) is from a study of blood T cell repertoires in COVID-19. The wider study: The United States, Italy and Spain were the sources of the acute and convalescent COVID-19 samples.

Libraries were prepared by immunoSEQ multiplex PCR; TCRdb keeps only in-frame clonotypes and omits some of them. The sample records approximately 150,000 clones, approximately 85% being singletons. Trimming cost V 2 bases and J 8 bases; bases outside gene matches: 2. The CDR3 loop spans 15 amino acids. Per the germline V gene, CDR1 is WNHNN and CDR2 is SYGVQD (reference sequence). Sequenced: peripheral blood. The genes are TRBV10-1 and TRBJ2-1, with 14 positions matching TRBD2. This clonotype was obtained from an older woman with COVID-19, enrolled during active disease. The CDR3 region has the DNA TGCGCCAGCAGTGAGGGACTAGCGGGGGGTTATGAGCAGTTCTTC. Its protein product is CASSEGLAGGYEQFF.